These T cell receptor beta chains were read from a single sample in a study of blood T cell repertoires in COVID-19. Repertoires were generated with immunoSEQ multiplex PCR, while TCRdb's copy carries only in-frame clones and drops some. The sample lists about 180,000 clones, approximately 87% occurring once. Sample: peripheral blood. All receptors derive from a man between 65 and 85 years old with active or convalescent COVID-19. Each CDR3 is given with its conserved first and last residue. A D gene is named only where the DNA matches it firmly. The size of a clone is reported for some rows only, either as once, few or many, or as a class for expanded clones.

V,length,size,J,D,DNA,CDR3
TRBV9,17,-,TRBJ2-1,TRBD2,TGTGCCAGCAGCGTAGGTACCCTAGCGGGGGGGCTCGATGAGCAGTTCTTC,CASSVGTLAGGLDEQFF
TRBV12-5,17,-,TRBJ1-6,TRBD1,TGTGCTAGTGGTTCGGAGGACAGGGCCGACTATAATTCACCCCTCCACTTT,CASGSEDRADYNSPLHF
TRBV7-9,13,-,TRBJ2-5,-,TGTGCCAGCAGCGCAGGATCTCAAGAGACCCAGTACTTC,CASSAGSQETQYF
TRBV19,19,-,TRBJ2-4,TRBD1,TGTGCCAGTAGTATAAGGCTTTCGTCAGGGGGCCTAGCCAAAAACATTCAGTACTTC,CASSIRLSSGGLAKNIQYF
TRBV27,15,-,TRBJ2-7,TRBD1,TGTGCCAGCAGTAACGCCGGGACAGGGCCCCACGAGCAGTACTTC,CASSNAGTGPHEQYF
TRBV4-3,15,many,TRBJ1-6,-,TGCGCCAGCAGCCAAGACAGGGCCGGCAATTCACCCCTCCACTTT,CASSQDRAGNSPLHF
TRBV7-3,16,-,TRBJ2-1,-,TGTGCCAGCAGCCCTCTCCCTAGCGGAGGGGGAAATGAGCAGTTCTTC,CASSPLPSGGGNEQFF
TRBV5-4,14,-,TRBJ2-3,TRBD2,TGTGCCAGCAGCTTGCGACTAGCAAAAGATACGCAGTATTTT,CASSLRLAKDTQYF
TRBV3-1/TRBV3-2,11,-,TRBJ1-1,-,TGTGCCAGCAGGGGGGGCACTGAAGCTTTCTTT,CASRGGTEAFF
TRBV5-4,15,-,TRBJ2-1,TRBD2,TGTGCCAGCAGCTTGGGTCGCGGGGGCTACAATGAGCAGTTCTTC,CASSLGRGGYNEQFF
TRBV14,16,-,TRBJ2-6,-,TGTGCCAGCAGCCAAGTTCGGAGCTCTGGGGCCAACGTCCTGACTTTC,CASSQVRSSGANVLTF
TRBV18,15,-,TRBJ1-5,-,TGTGCCAGCTCATCGGACGGCAGGACAGCTCAGCCCCAGCATTTT,CASSSDGRTAQPQHF
TRBV4-3,16,-,TRBJ2-7,-,TGCGCCAGCAGCCAAGATAACGCCCCAGAGGGCTACGAGCAGTACTTC,CASSQDNAPEGYEQYF
TRBV30,17,-,TRBJ2-6,-,TGTGCCTGGACCCGGTCCGGGTCCATCTCTGGGGCCAACGTCCTGACTTTC,CAWTRSGSISGANVLTF
TRBV2,16,-,TRBJ2-2,TRBD1,TGTGCCAGCAGCAGAGGGCTAGGACAGGGTACCGGGGAGCTGTTTTTT,CASSRGLGQGTGELFF
TRBV11-3,15,-,TRBJ1-4,TRBD1,TGTGCCAGCAGCAAGGGACAGTCAACTAATGAAAAACTGTTTTTT,CASSKGQSTNEKLFF
TRBV19,14,-,TRBJ2-5,-,TGTGCCAGTAGTATAGGAGGCAGCCAAGAGACCCAGTACTTC,CASSIGGSQETQYF
TRBV5-4,16,once,TRBJ1-1,TRBD1,TGTGCCAGCAGCCCCCGGACAGGAAAGATGAACACTGAAGCTTTCTTT,CASSPRTGKMNTEAFF
TRBV28,17,-,TRBJ2-3,TRBD2,TGTGCCAGCAGTTCTTCCCTACTAGCGGGAAACCCCGATACGCAGTATTTT,CASSSSLLAGNPDTQYF
TRBV18,18,-,TRBJ2-3,TRBD2,TGTGCCAGCTCACCACCGGATGAATACGGGGGGGCGGTGAATACGCAGTATTTT,CASSPPDEYGGAVNTQYF
TRBV11-3,15,-,TRBJ2-1,-,TGTGCCAGCAGCCCCGGACAGACGATTAACAATGAGCAGTTCTTC,CASSPGQTINNEQFF
TRBV7-2,14,-,TRBJ2-7,TRBD2,TGTGCCAGCAGCTTGGCTAGCGGCTCCTACGAGCAGTACTTC,CASSLASGSYEQYF
TRBV30,15,-,TRBJ2-7,TRBD2,TGTGCCTGGAGTGTACGGCTAGCGGGAGTCCCGTGGCAGTACTTC,CAWSVRLAGVPWQYF
TRBV7-2,15,-,TRBJ1-5,TRBD1,TGTGCCAGCAGCTTAGAGACAGGGGGCGGTCAGCCCCAGCATTTT,CASSLETGGGQPQHF
TRBV19,13,-,TRBJ1-1,-,TGTGCCAGTAGTAGAGGCAGGAACACTGAAGCTTTCTTT,CASSRGRNTEAFF
TRBV10-3,14,-,TRBJ2-1,TRBD2,TGTGCCATCAGTGTGCAGACTAGCGGCGATGAGCAGTTCTTC,CAISVQTSGDEQFF
TRBV9,15,-,TRBJ2-2,-,TGTGCCAGCAGCGGCGGGGGCCTAAACACCGGGGAGCTGTTTTTT,CASSGGGLNTGELFF
TRBV12-5,14,-,TRBJ1-2,TRBD1,TGTGCTAGTGGTTCAGACAGGGTGAACTATGGCTACACCTTC,CASGSDRVNYGYTF
TRBV5-1,14,-,TRBJ2-1,-,TGCGCCAGCAGCTTCAACAGGGACTACAATGAGCAGTTCTTC,CASSFNRDYNEQFF
TRBV25-1,17,few,TRBJ2-7,TRBD1,TGTGCCAGCAGTGGCCCCCTCAAGGACAGGGGGCTTTACGAGCAGTACTTC,CASSGPLKDRGLYEQYF
TRBV27,16,-,TRBJ1-1,-,TGTGCCAGCAGTCCCTCACACGGGGGTGGAGGTTCTGAAGCTTTCTTT,CASSPSHGGGGSEAFF
TRBV18,14,-,TRBJ1-1,-,TGTGCCAGCTCGCCCCCGGGGGATCCGTCTGAAGCTTTCTTT,CASSPPGDPSEAFF
TRBV5-1,16,-,TRBJ2-7,-,TGCGCCAGCAGCTTGGTTGCCAGCGATCTCTCCTACGAGCAGTACTTC,CASSLVASDLSYEQYF
TRBV9,14,-,TRBJ1-6,-,TGTGCCAGCAGCTTCGCAGGGGATAATTCACCCCTCCACTTT,CASSFAGDNSPLHF
TRBV12-3/TRBV12-4,13,-,TRBJ1-5,-,TGTGCCAGCAGTTTAGGCCAGGTGGGGCCCCAGCATTTT,CASSLGQVGPQHF
TRBV10-3,13,-,TRBJ1-5,-,TGTGCCATCAGTGAGGGCCATAATCAGCCCCAGCATTTT,CAISEGHNQPQHF
TRBV4-3,17,once,TRBJ2-3,TRBD2,TGCGCCAGCAGCCTAACCTGGGGGACTAGCGGCACAGATACGCAGTATTTT,CASSLTWGTSGTDTQYF
TRBV7-9,19,-,TRBJ2-3,-,TGTGCCAGCAGCTTGAGGACTCCCCGATGGGGGGAGACCACAGATACGCAGTATTTT,CASSLRTPRWGETTDTQYF
TRBV2,16,once,TRBJ2-1,TRBD1,TGTGCCAGCCAGATCAACAGGGGGAACTCCTACAATGAGCAGTTCTTC,CASQINRGNSYNEQFF
TRBV29-1,16,-,TRBJ2-5,TRBD2,TGCAGCGCAAACGGACTAGCGGCTCAATTTCAAGAGACCCAGTACTTC,CSANGLAAQFQETQYF
TRBV2,16,-,TRBJ1-2,TRBD1,TGTGCCAGCAGTGCAGGCCTGGGACAGAAAGGCTATGGCTACACCTTC,CASSAGLGQKGYGYTF
TRBV6-2/TRBV6-3,15,-,TRBJ1-1,-,TGTGCCAGCAGTTCAGGGGAATTAATGAACACTGAAGCTTTCTTT,CASSSGELMNTEAFF
TRBV7-3,12,-,TRBJ2-3,-,TGTGCCAGCAGCGCCGATATCGGGGCGCAGTATTTT,CASSADIGAQYF
TRBV19,18,-,TRBJ1-1,TRBD1,TGTGCCAGTAGTGGGAACGGACAGGTCCTTTGGACACGCGGTGAAGCTTTCTTT,CASSGNGQVLWTRGEAFF
TRBV19,15,-,TRBJ1-4,TRBD1,TGTGCCAGTAGTGTGCGGACAGGGCGTAATGAAAAACTGTTTTTT,CASSVRTGRNEKLFF
TRBV28,16,few,TRBJ1-1,TRBD1,TGTGCCAGCCATACCACGACAGGGGACATGAACACTGAAGCTTTCTTT,CASHTTTGDMNTEAFF
TRBV28,15,-,TRBJ1-5,-,TGTGCCAGCAACCCGGCTTGGCGGGGCAATCAGCCCCAGCATTTT,CASNPAWRGNQPQHF
TRBV28,15,-,TRBJ2-7,TRBD1,TGTGCCAGCAACGCGCCGGGACAGGGAACCCACGAGCAGTACTTC,CASNAPGQGTHEQYF
TRBV7-2,14,-,TRBJ1-1,-,TGTGCCAGCAGCTTAGGAGGTCGAGGGATTGAAGCTTTCTTT,CASSLGGRGIEAFF
TRBV19,14,many,TRBJ2-3,TRBD1,TGTGCCAGTTTTTCGGGACAGGGTACAGATACGCAGTATTTT,CASFSGQGTDTQYF
TRBV18,20,-,TRBJ1-2,-,TGTGCCAGCTCACCACTCGACAGAGGAGTTGCCTTATCTTCTAACTATGGCTACACCTTC,CASSPLDRGVALSSNYGYTF
TRBV29-1,13,-,TRBJ1-1,-,TGCAGCGCCACGGGGGGGGCGCTCACTGAAGCTTTCTTT,CSATGGALTEAFF
TRBV6-5,15,-,TRBJ1-2,TRBD1,TGTGCCAGCAGTTACTCGAGGACAGGGAACTATGGCTACACCTTC,CASSYSRTGNYGYTF
TRBV5-1,15,-,TRBJ2-1,-,TGCGCCAGCAGCCTTACAGGGTCCTCCTACAATGAGCAGTTCTTC,CASSLTGSSYNEQFF
TRBV15,14,-,TRBJ1-2,TRBD1,TGTGCCACCAGCAGAGATGGGACAGCCTATGGCTACACCTTC,CATSRDGTAYGYTF
TRBV19,13,-,TRBJ1-1,-,TGTGCCAGCCAACAGACGGCGAACACTGAAGCTTTCTTT,CASQQTANTEAFF
TRBV29-1,14,-,TRBJ2-2,TRBD2,TGCAGCGTTTGGGAGGGAGGGAACGCCGGGGAGCTGTTTTTT,CSVWEGGNAGELFF
TRBV7-2,14,-,TRBJ1-1,-,TGTGCCAGCAGCCTTGTGCGGCTAAACACTGAAGCTTTCTTT,CASSLVRLNTEAFF
TRBV27,13,-,TRBJ1-1,-,TGTGCCAGCAGTTTAGGCAGGGAGGCTGAAGCTTTCTTT,CASSLGREAEAFF